This entry lists 27 T cell receptor beta chains sequenced from one sample in a study of blood T cell repertoires in COVID-19 (dated by TCRdb to 2018 to 2021). The receptor library was made with the immunoSEQ multiplex PCR assay. What TCRdb holds here is the immuneACCESS table cut down to in-frame rearrangements. Part of the clones is not present; checked against another copy, under half of the missing clones reflect an unresolved V gene, and the others are unexplained. The sample yields some 150,000 clones; just over 85% were counted once. The ten largest clones represent 1.5% of the sample. Material: peripheral blood. These receptors were obtained from a woman aged 55-69 years with acute or convalescent COVID-19.

This clone was found once. The CDR3 DNA reads TGTGCCAGCAGTTTATACAGGGCGGAAGAAAAACTGTTTTTT. This gives the protein CASSLYRAEEKLFF. The rearrangement joins TRBV28 to TRBJ1-4; a weak D match, TRBD1 (6 bases). The length of the CDR3 is 14 residues. Trimming took 1 base from V and 8 from J, leaving 11 bases between them. Germline CDR1 MDHEN, CDR2 SYDVKM.

The chain recombines TRBV2 with TRBJ1-2; weak D call: TRBD1 (5 bases). V was clipped by 7 bases and J by 8 bases, with 20 bases between them. This CDR3 region has 14 residues. CDR1 is SNHLY, CDR2 FYNNEI, per germline. CDR3 nucleotides: TGTGCCAGCACTCTTCAGAGACAGCCCTCGGGCTACACCTTC. It translates to CASTLQRQPSGYTF. Full variable domain (missing parts from reference TRBV2 and TRBJ1-2): EPEVTQTPSHQVTQMGQEVILRCVPISNHLYFYWYRQILGQKVEFLVSFYNNEISEKSEIFDDQFSVERPDGSNFTLKIRSTKLEDSAMYFCASTLQRQPSGYTFGSGTRLTVV.

This clone has only a few counts. The CDR3 nucleotides read TGTGCCAGCTCACCATTGACAGGATTCACTGAAGCTTTCTTT. Its translation is CASSPLTGFTEAFF. The chain is built from TRBV18 and TRBJ1-1; weak D call: TRBD1 (6 bases). Germline CDR1 reads KGHSH; CDR2 reads LQKENI. V was cut by 2 bases and J by 4 bases, with 11 bases left in between. The CDR3 length is 14 residues.

A single count supports this clone. This chain joins TRBV27 and TRBJ1-4; tentatively, D is TRBD1 (5 bases). With 0 bases removed from V and 8 bases from J, the gap between germline ends came to 13 bases. The CDR3 is 15 amino acids. CDR1 is MNHEY and CDR2 is SMNVEV in the germline V gene (reference sequence). The CDR3 region is CASSLSNGRGEKLFF. The CDR3 bases are TGTGCCAGCAGTTTATCGAACGGGAGGGGCGAAAAACTGTTTTTT.

This rearrangement joins TRBV5-8 to TRBJ2-1, with 9 bases aligning to TRBD2. After removal of 4 bases from V and 0 bases from J, the junction contained 2 bases not matched to a gene. Per germline, CDR1 SGHTS and CDR2 YDEGEE. The CDR3 is made up of 15 amino acids. The CDR3 bases are TGTGCCAGCAGCCAGGGACTAGCCTCCTACAATGAGCAGTTCTTC. Encoded protein: CASSQGLASYNEQFF.

The chain links TRBV9 to TRBJ2-5; D may be TRBD1 (6 bases). Germline CDR1 SGDLS, CDR2 YYNGEE. This CDR3 spans 16 amino acids. With 1 base removed from V and 0 bases from J, the gap between germline ends came to 13 bases. The DNA for the CDR3 is TGTGCCAGCAGCGTAACAGGGTCGATAGACCAAGAGACCCAGTACTTC. Protein: CASSVTGSIDQETQYF.

The V and J genes are TRBV11-2 and TRBJ2-7; TRBD1 might be the D (6 bases). Germline CDR1 SGHAT, CDR2 FQNNGV. The CDR3 totals 15 residues. Trimming removed 2 bases from V and 0 bases from J, with 11 bases in between. CDR3 coding DNA: TGTGCCAGCAGCTTAAACAGGGCTTACTCCTACGAGCAGTACTTC. Translating gives CASSLNRAYSYEQYF.

This chain connects TRBV7-2 to TRBJ2-3; D is unresolved. Germline V gives CDR1 SGHTA, CDR2 FQGNSA. The V end lost 5 bases, the J end lost 0 bases, and 9 bases lay between the germline ends. The CDR3 runs to 14 residues. CDR3 residues: CASSPLGSTDTQYF. In DNA form, the CDR3 reads TGTGCCAGCAGCCCACTCGGGAGCACAGATACGCAGTATTTT.

V and J are TRBV5-1 and TRBJ2-3; weak D call: TRBD2 (7 bases). The CDR3 spans 16 residues. Trimming stripped 4 bases from V and 3 bases from J, with 18 bases between. Germline V CDR1 and CDR2: SGHRS, YFSETQ. This CDR3 is CASSPARGGSTDTQYF. CDR3 nucleotide sequence: TGCGCCAGCAGCCCCGCCAGGGGCGGGAGTACAGATACGCAGTATTTT.

V and J are TRBV4-3 and TRBJ2-7; TRBD2 matches at 11 bases. The V segment lost 0 bases and the J segment 4 bases; nucleotides outside the gene matches: 2. Germline loops: CDR1 LGHNA, CDR2 YSLEER. The CDR3 extends over 15 amino acids. CDR3 loop: CASSQDSGGAYEQYF. As DNA, the CDR3 is TGCGCCAGCAGCCAAGATAGCGGGGGGGCGTACGAGCAGTACTTC.

The chain employs TRBV24-1 and TRBJ2-1; TRBD2 matches at 8 bases. Germline V gives CDR1 KGHDR, CDR2 SFDVKD. V dropped 6 bases and J dropped 1; count of bases not matched to a gene: 7. The CDR3 is 16 residues long. CDR3 sequence: CATSRGGPVSYNEQFF. The CDR3 nucleotides are TGTGCCACCAGTCGGGGGGGCCCGGTGTCCTACAATGAGCAGTTCTTC.

In nucleotides, the CDR3 is TGTGCCAGCAGTCTGGGGACAGGCTACCCTTCACCCCTCCACTTT. Translation: CASSLGTGYPSPLHF. The chain uses TRBV3-1 (or the pseudogene TRBV3-2) and TRBJ1-6; 8 nucleotides align to TRBD1. The trim removed 6 bases at V and 9 bases at J, leaving 10 bases unmatched. Germline V CDR1 and CDR2: LGHDT, YNNKEL (reference sequence). The CDR3 is 15 residues long.

The J gene is TRBJ2-7, the V gene TRBV11-2, with TRBD2 matching 11 bases. This CDR3 region has 17 residues. Germline V lookup: CDR1 SGHAT, CDR2 FQNNGV. The V gene end was trimmed by 3 bases and the J gene end by 1 base; junction bases not matched to a gene: 8. As DNA, the CDR3 is TGTGCCAGCAGCTTCGGACTAGCGGGCACCGTATCCTACGAGCAGTACTTC. It specifies CASSFGLAGTVSYEQYF. Based on the CDR3 plus reference TRBV11-2 and TRBJ2-7, the full variable domain is EAGVAQSPRYKIIEKRQSVAFWCNPISGHATLYWYQQILGQGPKLLIQFQNNGVVDDSQLPKDRFSAERLKGVDSTLKIQPAKLEDSAVYLCASSFGLAGTVSYEQYFGPGTRLTVT.

CDR3 residues: CASSQETGSSPSETQYF. CDR3 DNA sequence: TGCGCCAGCAGCCAAGAAACAGGGTCCAGTCCGAGTGAGACCCAGTACTTC. The genes are TRBV4-3 and TRBJ2-5, with D possibly matching TRBD1 (6 bases). CDR1 is LGHNA and CDR2 is YSLEER in the germline V gene. The germline V and J ends were trimmed by 0 bases and 5 bases, with 19 bases remaining between them. The CDR3 spans 17 residues.

The rearrangement joins TRBV11-2 to TRBJ1-3; 8 bases align to TRBD1. CDR3 length: 16 residues. The ends lost 0 bases at V and 2 bases at J; junction bases unmatched: 3. CDR1 SGHAT and CDR2 FQNNGV come from the germline V gene. Here the CDR3 DNA reads TGTGCCAGCAGCTTAGAAATGACAGGGGCTGGAAACACCATATATTTT. Translating gives CASSLEMTGAGNTIYF.

The gene calls are TRBV6-2 or TRBV6-3 and TRBJ1-3; D remains ambiguous. This CDR3 comprises 17 residues. Per the germline V gene, CDR1 is MNHEY and CDR2 is SVGEGT. V lost 5 bases, J lost 0 bases, and 17 bases lay in between. CDR3 nucleotide sequence: TGTGCCAGCAGTGGTTTAGCGGACCAGAGCTCTGGAAACACCATATATTTT. Translation: CASSGLADQSSGNTIYF.

This clone appeared a few times. The chain combines TRBV11-3 with TRBJ2-2; possible D gene TRBD2, 5 bases. The CDR3 runs to 13 residues. Germline V gives CDR1 SGHNT, CDR2 YENEEA. Between the trimmed V and J ends, which lost 5 bases and 7 bases, there was a span of 11 bases. CDR3 sequence reads: CASSPRGNGELFF. The CDR3 DNA is TGTGCCAGCAGCCCTCGAGGGAACGGGGAGCTGTTTTTT.

This chain connects TRBV9 to TRBJ1-2; possible D gene TRBD1, 5 bases. The germline V gene has CDR1 SGDLS and CDR2 YYNGEE. The CDR3 spans 15 residues. The germline V and J ends were trimmed by 0 bases and 0 bases, with 9 bases remaining between them. CDR3 DNA: TGTGCCAGCAGCGTAGGGGCAGGGTCTAACTATGGCTACACCTTC. It yields the protein CASSVGAGSNYGYTF.

This clone has a single count. CDR3 in amino acids: CASSMKVGGQANEKLFF. In nucleotides, the CDR3 is TGTGCCAGTAGTATGAAGGTTGGGGGACAGGCTAATGAAAAACTGTTTTTT. The chain links TRBV19 to TRBJ1-4; TRBD1 matches at 8 bases. V lost 3 bases and J lost 3; bases outside the gene matches: 9. Germline V gives CDR1 LNHDA, CDR2 SQIVND (reference sequence). The CDR3 consists of 17 residues.

This clone has only a few counts. The rearrangement uses TRBV4-2 and TRBJ2-2, with a tentative D call TRBD1 (5 bases). The CDR3 extends over 14 amino acids. Trimming pared 4 bases from V and 1 base from J, leaving 7 bases between. Germline values: CDR1 LGHNA, CDR2 YNFKEQ. This CDR3 reads CASSPGLNTGELFF. In DNA form, the CDR3 reads TGTGCCAGCAGCCCAGGGTTGAACACCGGGGAGCTGTTTTTT.

J is TRBJ1-2 and V is TRBV9, with D unresolved. Trimming left V 4 bases short and J 5 bases short, with 15 bases between. Germline-derived CDR1 and CDR2 are SGDLS and YYNGEE. This CDR3 region has 14 residues. CDR3 sequence: CASSPNIAEYGYTF. The CDR3 coding sequence is TGTGCCAGCAGCCCGAACATAGCGGAGTATGGCTACACCTTC.

The chain couples TRBV19 to TRBJ1-2, with unresolved D. This CDR3 has 17 residues. Germline CDR1 LNHDA, CDR2 SQIVND (reference sequence). Trimming left V 3 bases short and J 4 bases short, with 21 bases between. The CDR3 spells CASSMSAEEGSFYGYTF. The CDR3 nucleotides read TGTGCCAGTAGTATGTCGGCGGAAGAGGGAAGCTTCTATGGCTACACCTTC.

The J gene is TRBJ2-2, the V gene TRBV9; weak D call: TRBD1 (5 bases). V lost 0 bases and J lost 5, with 8 bases in between. The CDR3 has 14 amino acids. Germline-derived CDR1 and CDR2 are SGDLS and YYNGEE. Written as DNA, the CDR3 is TGTGCCAGCAGCGTAGGGGGCGTAACCGGGGAGCTGTTTTTT. This codes for CASSVGGVTGELFF.

Concerning this clone: At one boundary the junction diverges from the germline segment, which might be a read error. The chain links TRBV7-7 to TRBJ2-5; 9 nucleotides line up with TRBD1. In germline, CDR1 is SSHAT, CDR2 FNYEAQ (reference sequence). The CDR3 is 14 residues long. As DNA, the CDR3 is TGTGCTAGCAGCGTCGACAGGGGGCAAGAGACCCAGTACTTC. It translates to CASSVDRGQETQYF. Combining the CDR3 with reference TRBV7-7 and TRBJ2-5 gives the whole variable domain GAGVSQSPRYKVTKRGQDVTLRCDPISSHATLYWYQQALGQGPEFLTYFNYEAQPDKSGLPSDRFSAERPEGSISTLTIQRTEQRDSAMYRCASSVDRGQETQYFGPGTRLLVL.

J is TRBJ1-1 and V is TRBV6-5; D is uncertain. CDR1 MNHEY and CDR2 SVGAGI come from the germline V gene. The CDR3 runs to 13 residues. V lost 0 bases, J lost 6 bases, and 8 bases lay in between. DNA of the CDR3: TGTGCCAGCAGTTACTCCTCAGGTTCTGAAGCTTTCTTT. This gives the protein CASSYSSGSEAFF.

The chain couples TRBV19 to TRBJ2-2; D is possibly TRBD1 (5 bases). The CDR3 sequence is 15 residues long. Germline CDR1 LNHDA, CDR2 SQIVND (reference sequence). The V and J ends lost 6 bases and 1 base respectively, with 12 bases between them. This CDR3 is CASSHRGMNTGELFF. The CDR3 nucleotides are TGTGCCAGTAGCCATAGGGGCATGAACACCGGGGAGCTGTTTTTT. Using reference TRBV19 and TRBJ2-2 for the parts outside the CDR3, the full variable domain is DGGITQSPKYLFRKEGQNVTLSCEQNLNHDAMYWYRQDPGQGLRLIYYSQIVNDFQKGDIAEGYSVSREKKESFPLTVTSAQKNPTAFYLCASSHRGMNTGELFFGEGSRLTVL.

The chain joins TRBV6-5 to TRBJ2-7; a weak D match, TRBD2 (6 bases). This CDR3 spans 15 amino acids. V gave up 0 bases and J gave up 4 bases, with 13 bases separating them. Germline V gives CDR1 MNHEY, CDR2 SVGAGI. CDR3 sequence reads: CASSYSSPGDYEQYF. Written as DNA, the CDR3 is TGTGCCAGCAGTTACTCTTCCCCGGGGGATTACGAGCAGTACTTC.